Below, 21 T cell receptor beta chains from the same sample are listed, as sequenced in a study of T cell changes during pregnancy in multiple sclerosis. Here immunoSEQ multiplex PCR was the method, and the copy in TCRdb shows in-frame clones only, minus some. The repertoire holds around 62,000 clones, with 70% to 90% as singletons. The material was peripheral blood, obtained in the first trimester of pregnancy. These receptors all stem from a female donor with multiple sclerosis, enrolled in a pregnancy study.

This chain links TRBV4-1 with TRBJ2-1; tentative D call: TRBD2 (6 bases). CDR1 is MGHRA and CDR2 is YSYEKL in the germline V gene. The CDR3 contains 14 residues. The V end lost 3 bases, the J end lost 15 bases, and 21 bases lay between the germline ends. The DNA for the CDR3 is TGCGCCAGCAGCCAGTCCCTTCGCGCGGGGTCGCGGTTCTTC. This translates into CASSQSLRAGSRFF.

This chain links TRBV30 with TRBJ2-7; perhaps TRBD2 as D (7 bases). CDR3 size: 13 residues. The germline V gene has CDR1 GTSNPN and CDR2 SVGIG (reference sequence). The germline V and J ends were trimmed by 4 bases and 3 bases, with 13 bases remaining between them. CDR3 residues: CAWILRGGYEQYF. CDR3 bases: TGTGCCTGGATTTTGAGGGGGGGCTACGAGCAGTACTTC.

This chain links TRBV19 with TRBJ1-1, with a possible D match to TRBD1 (6 bases). V lost 9 bases and J 3 bases, leaving 14 bases between the germline ends. From germline, CDR1 is LNHDA and CDR2 SQIVND (reference sequence). The CDR3 runs to 13 residues. The CDR3 nucleotides read TGTGCCAGCATGTCGACAGGCGACACTGAAGCTTTCTTT. Translated: CASMSTGDTEAFF.

The V and J genes are TRBV6-5 and TRBJ2-1; a weak D match, TRBD2 (7 bases). CDR1 is MNHEY and CDR2 is SVGAGI in the germline V gene. Trimming cost V 8 bases and J 11 bases, with 25 bases left between them. The CDR3 is 15 amino acids. The CDR3 reads CASARGATTPRKQFF. The CDR3 region has the DNA TGTGCCAGCGCCCGGGGGGCGACAACCCCTCGGAAGCAGTTCTTC.

This chain uses TRBV25-1 with TRBJ1-4; 7 nucleotides match TRBD1. V dropped 3 bases and J dropped 8; count of bases not matched to a gene: 9. Germline CDR1 is MGHDK and CDR2 is SYGVNS. The CDR3 is made up of 15 amino acids. The DNA of the CDR3 is TGTGCCAGCAGTGATTCAGGGGGTTTGGGCGAAAAACTGTTTTTT. This translates into CASSDSGGLGEKLFF.

The chain uses TRBV30 and TRBJ1-2; 8 nucleotides line up with TRBD1. Germline loops: CDR1 GTSNPN, CDR2 SVGIG (reference sequence). The V segment lost 3 bases and the J segment 4 bases; nucleotides outside the gene matches: 4. There are 13 residues in the CDR3. Here the CDR3 reads CAWRKTGVYGYTF. CDR3 coding DNA: TGTGCCTGGAGAAAGACAGGGGTCTATGGCTACACCTTC.

In this sample, this clone turned up once. This sequence joins TRBV19 and TRBJ1-1; 7 bases map to TRBD1. CDR1 is LNHDA and CDR2 is SQIVND in the germline V gene (reference sequence). The J segment lost 0 bases and the V segment lost 6 bases, leaving 13 bases of the junction unmatched. The CDR3 runs to 17 residues. The CDR3 sequence: CASRALLRGQMNTEAFF. In nucleotides, the CDR3 is TGTGCCAGTAGGGCCCTACTACGGGGACAGATGAACACTGAAGCTTTCTTT.

The J gene is TRBJ2-3, the V gene TRBV28; 8 positions agree with TRBD1. The germline CDR1 and CDR2 sequences are MDHEN and SYDVKM. CDR3 length: 17 residues. V was pared by 4 bases and J by 2 bases, with 11 bases of the junction left unmatched. The CDR3 DNA reads TGTGCCAGCAGTTACCCGGGGACAGGAGGACCCACAGATACGCAGTATTTT. It codes for CASSYPGTGGPTDTQYF.

The chain has TRBV19 and TRBJ1-5; D perhaps matches TRBD1 (5 bases). The CDR3 contains 16 residues. Trimming stripped 6 bases from V and 6 bases from J, with 21 bases between. Germline CDR1 is LNHDA and CDR2 is SQIVND (reference sequence). The CDR3 loop reads CASRGNPGNWGQPQHF. In nucleotides, the CDR3 is TGTGCCAGTAGGGGAAACCCAGGGAATTGGGGTCAGCCCCAGCATTTT.

V and J are TRBV5-6 and TRBJ1-2; TRBD1 agrees at 7 bases. This CDR3 comprises 15 residues. V gave up 3 bases and J gave up 5 bases; unmatched junction bases: 10. Germline CDR1 SGHDT, CDR2 YYEEEE. The CDR3 here is CASSSLGTARYGYTF. CDR3 bases: TGTGCCAGCAGCTCGTTAGGGACAGCGAGGTATGGCTACACCTTC.

This chain links TRBV12-5 with TRBJ1-5, with 8 bases matching TRBD1. The CDR3 length is 16 residues. The V gene end was trimmed by 7 bases and the J gene end by 4 bases; junction bases not matched to a gene: 12. CDR1 is LGHNT, CDR2 FRNRAP, per germline. Written as DNA, the CDR3 is TGTGCTAGTGTCTTAAGCGGACAGGGAGCTAATCAGCCCCAGCATTTT. It specifies CASVLSGQGANQPQHF.

This chain connects TRBV18 to TRBJ1-2; D perhaps matches TRBD1 (5 bases). CDR1 is KGHSH, CDR2 LQKENI, per germline. V lost 0 bases, J lost 6 bases, and 8 bases lay in between. CDR3 length equals 13 residues. CDR3 nucleotides: TGTGCCAGCTCACCACCTTCCAGGGATGGCTACACCTTC. Its translation: CASSPPSRDGYTF.

The V and J genes are TRBV19 and TRBJ2-1, with 8 nucleotides matching TRBD2. CDR1 LNHDA and CDR2 SQIVND come from the germline V gene (reference sequence). V gave up 4 bases and J gave up 0 bases; unmatched junction bases: 5. This CDR3 comprises 16 residues. CDR3: CASSRGSGTSYNEQFF. In nucleotides, the CDR3 is TGTGCCAGTAGTAGGGGTAGCGGGACCTCCTACAATGAGCAGTTCTTC.

This chain connects TRBV5-6 to TRBJ1-5; the D gene is possibly TRBD1 (5 bases). Germline V CDR1 and CDR2: SGHDT, YYEEEE. The V and J ends lost 1 base and 4 bases respectively, with 15 bases between them. The CDR3 contains 16 residues. As DNA, the CDR3 is TGTGCCAGCAGCTTGTGGGTGGGGTCAGGGAATCAGCCCCAGCATTTT. It is translated as CASSLWVGSGNQPQHF.

CDR3 in amino acids: CARGQGWDEQYF. The CDR3 region has the DNA TGTGCCAGAGGACAGGGCTGGGACGAGCAGTACTTC. The rearrangement joins TRBV30 to TRBJ2-7; 8 bases agree with TRBD1. Germline V gene data show CDR1 as GTSNPN and CDR2 as SVGIG (reference sequence). The CDR3 extends over 12 amino acids. The trim removed 8 bases at V and 5 bases at J, leaving 8 bases unmatched.

The chain has TRBV6-6 and TRBJ1-1, with TRBD1 identical over 11 bases. Unmatched junction bases numbered 5, after V lost 6 bases and J lost 5 bases. The length of the CDR3 is 14 residues. Germline loops: CDR1 MNHNY, CDR2 SVGAGI (reference sequence). The CDR3 DNA is TGTGCCAGCAGGACGGGACAGGGGGTGACTGAAGCTTTCTTT. It translates to CASRTGQGVTEAFF.

V is TRBV19 and J is TRBJ1-5; TRBD1 might be the D (5 bases). The V end lost 3 bases, the J end lost 9 bases, and 24 bases lay between the germline ends. In germline, CDR1 is LNHDA, CDR2 SQIVND (reference sequence). The CDR3 contains 17 residues. In nucleotides, the CDR3 is TGTGCCAGTAGTATTAGTGTCCGAACAGGAGGGGTCAGGCCCCAGCATTTT. It encodes CASSISVRTGGVRPQHF. Full variable domain (outside the CDR3, taken from reference TRBV19 and TRBJ1-5): DGGITQSPKYLFRKEGQNVTLSCEQNLNHDAMYWYRQDPGQGLRLIYYSQIVNDFQKGDIAEGYSVSREKKESFPLTVTSAQKNPTAFYLCASSISVRTGGVRPQHFGDGTRLSIL.

The rearrangement links TRBV30 to TRBJ1-6; D is possibly TRBD1 (6 bases). This CDR3 has 15 amino acids. V was pared by 2 bases and J by 12 bases, with 20 bases between. The V gene's germline CDR1 is GTSNPN and CDR2 SVGIG (reference sequence). Written as DNA, the CDR3 is TGTGCCTGGAGTTCAAAACGGGTACAGGGCAGACCCCTCCACTTT. Translation gives CAWSSKRVQGRPLHF.

This clone was observed a single time. The V call is TRBV6-5, the J call TRBJ2-5; D ambiguous. Trimming removed 4 bases from V and 2 bases from J, with 14 bases in between. The CDR3 loop spans 15 amino acids. CDR1 is MNHEY and CDR2 is SVGAGI in the germline V gene. The chain's CDR3 is CASSLSWSRQETQYF. Here the CDR3 DNA reads TGTGCCAGCAGTTTGAGCTGGTCGCGTCAAGAGACCCAGTACTTC.

This chain connects TRBV10-1 to TRBJ2-3, with 9 bases lining up with TRBD2. The V segment lost 5 bases and the J segment 1 base; nucleotides outside the gene matches: 4. The CDR3 runs 15 residues. Germline V lookup: CDR1 WNHNN, CDR2 SYGVQD (reference sequence). CDR3: CASSRGRGGTDTQYF. Written as DNA, the CDR3 is TGCGCCAGCAGTCGCGGGAGGGGGGGCACAGATACGCAGTATTTT.

This clone turned up a few times. J is TRBJ2-5 and V is TRBV4-1, with D maybe TRBD2 (6 bases). The CDR3 runs 16 residues. Germline V gene data show CDR1 as MGHRA and CDR2 as YSYEKL. Trimming removed 5 bases from V and 5 bases from J, with 21 bases in between. This chain's CDR3 is CASSGGPSSPGETQYF. CDR3 in DNA: TGCGCCAGCAGCGGAGGGCCCTCATCCCCGGGGGAGACCCAGTACTTC.